This record concerns one T cell receptor (beta chain) sequence. The data stem from a study of blood T cell repertoires in COVID-19. The overall study: In each case, the material was cDNA or gDNA derived from T cells, B-cell-depleted T cells, or PBMCs.

Those who participated ranged in age from roughly 18 to 89 years and resided in 24 US areas. Self-reported history from a screening survey and questionnaire set each donor's cohort. Authors' data handling: Amplification of reference gene primers provided the estimated nucleated cell counts. Assay used: immunoSEQ multiplex PCR; TCRdb lists only in-frame clones, some missing. The D gene and trimming were derived from the DNA, and the V and J assignments and clone size from that table. The data show 240,000 or so clones, about 90% seen once. Germline V gene lookup returns CDR1 SGHNT and CDR2 YENEEA. The CDR3 has 15 amino acids. V lost 2 bases to trimming and J lost 8 bases, with 16 bases between them.

This chain joins TRBV11-3 and TRBJ2-4; maybe TRBD1 (6 bases). Sequencing was done on a sample of PBMCs or T cells enriched from blood (not recorded which). This TCR derives from a woman aged 40 to 50 with acute COVID-19. The CDR3 loop reads CASSLSRGDGDIQYF. The CDR3 DNA reads as TGTGCCAGCAGCTTAAGCAGGGGTGACGGGGACATTCAGTACTTC.